The 32 T cell receptor beta chains reported below all come from one sample, sequenced in a study of blood T cell repertoires in COVID-19. Data came from immunoSEQ multiplex PCR; TCRdb stores just in-frame clones and leaves some out. The table shows roughly 200,000 clones, with 75% to 90% occurring only once. The sample was peripheral blood. The receptors come from a middle-aged man with acute or convalescent COVID-19.

The V gene is TRBV9, the J gene TRBJ2-1, with TRBD2 matching 12 bases. The junction had 11 bases not matched to a gene; V was cut back by 5 bases and J by 8 bases. Germline V gives CDR1 SGDLS, CDR2 YYNGEE. CDR3 size: 16 residues. The DNA for the CDR3 is TGTGCCAGCAGTCTAGCGGGAGGGCCTTGGATCGATGAGCAGTTCTTC. This codes for CASSLAGGPWIDEQFF.

This chain joins TRBV12-5 and TRBJ1-6; weak D call: TRBD1 (6 bases). The CDR3 covers 13 residues. From germline, CDR1 is LGHNT and CDR2 FRNRAP. V was cut by 2 bases and J by 11 bases, with 10 bases left in between. DNA of the CDR3: TGTGCTAGTGGTTTGCAGGGGCGGGCACCCCTCCACTTT. Residues: CASGLQGRAPLHF.

V usage is TRBV2 and J usage is TRBJ2-7; 7 bases line up with TRBD1. The junction had 16 bases not matched to a gene; V was cut back by 6 bases and J by 2 bases. Germline V gene data show CDR1 as SNHLY and CDR2 as FYNNEI. This CDR3 contains 17 residues. The CDR3 bases are TGTGCCAGCAGCCCTCTGCTGTGGGACAGTCCAACCTACGAGCAGTACTTC. This gives the protein CASSPLLWDSPTYEQYF.

The chain combines TRBV2 with TRBJ1-2; tentatively, D is TRBD1 (5 bases). Looked up from germline, CDR1 is SNHLY and CDR2 is FYNNEI. This CDR3 is 13 amino acids long. V was shortened by 1 base and J by 6 bases, with 9 bases between the two germline ends. The CDR3 protein is CASSEDRRDGYTF. CDR3 DNA sequence: TGTGCCAGCAGTGAAGACAGGAGGGATGGCTACACCTTC.

V gene TRBV28 combines with J gene TRBJ2-1; TRBD2 agrees at 8 bases. The CDR3 consists of 12 residues. CDR1 MDHEN and CDR2 SYDVKM come from the germline V gene. V gave up 1 base and J gave up 15 bases; unmatched junction bases: 5. CDR3: CASSLSLAGRFF. The CDR3 DNA follows: TGTGCCAGCAGTTTATCGTTAGCGGGACGGTTCTTC. Supplemented by reference TRBV28 and TRBJ2-1, the full variable domain reads DVKVTQSSRYLVKRTGEKVFLECVQDMDHENMFWYRQDPGLGLRLIYFSYDVKMKEKGDIPEGYSVSREKKERFSLILESASTNQTSMYLCASSLSLAGRFFGPGTRLTVL.

A single count supports this clone. CDR3 bases: TGTGCCAGCAGCGCCGGGCAGGGGCGCTCTGCGAACACCGGGGAGCTGTTTTTT. Translating gives CASSAGQGRSANTGELFF. The V gene is TRBV11-3, the J gene TRBJ2-2, with D maybe TRBD1 (6 bases). The CDR3 runs to 18 residues. V was cut by 5 bases and J by 0 bases, with 19 bases left in between. CDR1 is SGHNT and CDR2 is YENEEA in the germline V gene.

This chain joins TRBV6-5 and TRBJ2-2, with 10 bases that match TRBD2. The CDR3 has 13 residues. Unmatched junction bases numbered 4, after V lost 7 bases and J lost 8 bases. CDR1 MNHEY and CDR2 SVGAGI come from the germline V gene. As DNA, the CDR3 is TGTGCCAGCAAAGCTAGCGGGAGAGGGGAGCTGTTTTTT. It encodes CASKASGRGELFF.

This clone is a singleton in its sample. The gene calls are TRBV6-5 and TRBJ2-7; no clear D gene. Germline V gene sequence: CDR1 MNHEY, CDR2 SVGAGI. V dropped 5 bases and J dropped 0 bases, with 11 bases sitting between them. The CDR3 consists of 14 residues. This CDR3 is CASSITRTSYEQYF. The CDR3 region has the DNA TGTGCCAGCAGTATAACAAGAACCTCCTACGAGCAGTACTTC.

This clone was counted between two and nine times. The gene calls are TRBV18 and TRBJ2-2; the match to TRBD2 covers 10 bases. Trimming removed 8 bases from V and 3 bases from J; junction bases left unmatched: 9. This CDR3 region has 16 residues. Germline assignment: CDR1 KGHSH and CDR2 LQKENI. The CDR3 spells CASQPSGRRDTGELFF. The CDR3 region has the DNA TGTGCCAGCCAGCCTAGCGGGAGAAGGGACACCGGGGAGCTGTTTTTT.

With regard to this clone: This sample includes further DNA sequences coding for the same CDR3. This chain connects TRBV27 to TRBJ1-1, with no clear D. V shed 3 bases and J shed 4 bases, with 9 bases lying between them. CDR3 length: 13 residues. Per the germline V gene, CDR1 is MNHEY and CDR2 is SMNVEV (reference sequence). The CDR3 DNA follows: TGTGCCAGCAGTTTTTCGGGATCCACTGAAGCTTTCTTT. Amino acids: CASSFSGSTEAFF.

This clone was found a few times. The conserved final phenylalanine or tryptophan is absent from the CDR3, which likely points to a read error. The DNA is left out, because the CDR3 cannot be placed on it with certainty; the CDR3 is given as TCRdb lists it. The V call is TRBV7-9, the J call TRBJ1-2. CDR1 and CDR2 (germline): SEHNR, FQNEAQ (reference sequence). With termini counted, the CDR3 has 11 amino acids. This CDR3 reads CASSLGGSLGG.

A remark on this clone: The sample contains more than one DNA sequence encoding this CDR3. The genes are TRBV11-3 and TRBJ2-7; D remains ambiguous. Looked up from germline, CDR1 is SGHNT and CDR2 is YENEEA. This CDR3 has 15 residues. Trimming took 1 base from V and 0 from J, leaving 10 bases between them. CDR3 sequence: CASSLGGLSSYEQYF. The CDR3 coding sequence is TGTGCCAGCAGCTTAGGAGGATTGAGCTCCTACGAGCAGTACTTC.

V usage is TRBV3-1 (or the pseudogene TRBV3-2) and J usage is TRBJ1-6; possibly TRBD1 for D (6 bases). The V and J ends lost 2 bases and 6 bases respectively, with 17 bases between them. Germline V gene data show CDR1 as LGHDT and CDR2 as YNNKEL (reference sequence). The CDR3 has 17 residues. This CDR3 reads CASSQPGHLFPNSPLHF. The CDR3 nucleotides read TGTGCCAGCAGCCAACCGGGACATCTATTCCCTAATTCACCCCTCCACTTT.

This sequence joins TRBV6-5 and TRBJ2-3; 13 bases agree with TRBD2. Germline lookup yields CDR1 MNHEY and CDR2 SVGAGI. The CDR3 extends over 15 amino acids. Unmatched junction bases numbered 3, after V lost 9 bases and J lost 0 bases. The CDR3 loop is CASGTSGDSTDTQYF. CDR3 DNA: TGTGCCAGTGGGACTAGCGGGGACAGCACAGATACGCAGTATTTT.

The chain uses TRBV5-4 and TRBJ2-3; 8 bases match TRBD2. CDR1 SGHNT and CDR2 YYREEE come from the germline V gene (reference sequence). The CDR3 has 15 residues. The V gene end was trimmed by 4 bases and the J gene end by 4 bases; junction bases not matched to a gene: 8. CDR3 coding DNA: TGTGCCAGCAGCAGGGGGGGACTAGGAGCAGATACGCAGTATTTT. As protein: CASSRGGLGADTQYF.

The chain links TRBV5-1 to TRBJ2-2; D unclear. In germline, CDR1 is SGHRS, CDR2 YFSETQ. This CDR3 is built from 13 residues. V was clipped by 3 bases and J by 4 bases, with 7 bases between them. CDR3 region: CASSSIFTGELFF. CDR3 in DNA: TGCGCCAGCAGCTCTATTTTCACCGGGGAGCTGTTTTTT.

Only one count was recorded for this clone. This chain joins TRBV19 and TRBJ2-7, with 15 bases aligning to TRBD2. V was pared by 7 bases and J by 5 bases, with 12 bases of the junction left unmatched. Germline CDR1 is LNHDA and CDR2 is SQIVND (reference sequence). The CDR3 is 17 residues long. The CDR3 coding sequence is TGTGCCAGTAAGCTCCCCGGGACTAGCGGGAGGTTGCACGAGCAGTACTTC. Translated, it gives CASKLPGTSGRLHEQYF.

The chain joins TRBV6-1 to TRBJ1-6; 7 bases match TRBD1. Germline V gives CDR1 MNHNS, CDR2 SASEGT. CDR3 length: 18 amino acids. With V trimmed by 4 bases and J by 8 bases, 17 bases remained unmatched. The CDR3 spells CASSARSTGLLLDSPLHF. The CDR3 nucleotides are TGTGCCAGCAGTGCCCGCTCGACAGGGCTCCTCCTGGATTCACCCCTCCACTTT.

The genes are TRBV19 and TRBJ2-7; 10 bases map to TRBD2. J gave up 3 bases and V 5 bases, and 4 bases lay outside the gene matches. This CDR3 is 14 amino acids long. The germline gives CDR1 LNHDA, CDR2 SQIVND (reference sequence). Here the CDR3 reads CASSGASGSYEQYF. The CDR3 DNA follows: TGTGCCAGTAGTGGGGCTAGCGGGAGCTACGAGCAGTACTTC.

The gene calls are TRBV11-2 and TRBJ2-7; possible D gene TRBD1, 6 bases. Trimming took off 5 bases at V and 3 bases at J, with 14 bases between the two ends. CDR3 length: 14 amino acids. CDR1 is SGHAT, CDR2 FQNNGV, per germline. The CDR3 coding sequence is TGTGCCAGCAGCCTACAGGGACCCTTCTACGAGCAGTACTTC. Encoded protein: CASSLQGPFYEQYF.

The V gene is TRBV16, the J gene TRBJ1-2, with 8 positions matching TRBD1. This CDR3 is 16 amino acids long. From germline, CDR1 is KGHSY and CDR2 FQNENV. J was trimmed by 5 bases and V by 0 bases; bases with no gene match: 8. CDR3: CASSQSARGRGYGYTF. The CDR3 nucleotides read TGTGCCAGCAGCCAATCGGCCAGGGGGCGCGGATATGGCTACACCTTC.

V and J are TRBV30 and TRBJ1-2; 7 nucleotides match TRBD1. Germline V lookup: CDR1 GTSNPN, CDR2 SVGIG (reference sequence). Trimming cost V 0 bases and J 7 bases; bases outside gene matches: 2. The CDR3 runs to 12 residues. In nucleotides, the CDR3 is TGTGCCTGGAGTGTGAACAGGGGTGGCTACACCTTC. Its protein product is CAWSVNRGGYTF.

The CDR3 bases are TGTGCCAGCAGATACACCGGCTACACCTTC. It translates to CASRYTGYTF. The chain combines TRBV21-1 with TRBJ1-2; TRBD1, the D gene given by the table, was not confirmed from the DNA. TRBV21-1 is a pseudogene. This CDR3 is built from 10 residues.

The V call is TRBV12-5, the J call TRBJ2-3; maybe TRBD2 (6 bases). Germline assignment: CDR1 LGHNT and CDR2 FRNRAP. CDR3 length: 14 amino acids. Trimming shortened V by 4 bases and J by 2 bases, and 10 bases separated the two germline ends. The DNA for the CDR3 is TGTGCTAGTGGTTCGAGCGGGTTCACAGATACGCAGTATTTT. Its protein is CASGSSGFTDTQYF.

The CDR3, as DNA: TGTGCCAGTAGCCGGTTTGGCACTGAAGCTTTCTTT. This sequence encodes CASSRFGTEAFF. The chain combines TRBV19 with TRBJ1-1; D not certain. V lost 6 bases and J 4 bases, leaving 9 bases between the germline ends. Germline V gene lookup returns CDR1 LNHDA and CDR2 SQIVND (reference sequence). There are 12 residues in the CDR3.

This chain connects TRBV19 to TRBJ1-1; 7 positions agree with TRBD1. J gave up 7 bases and V 6 bases, and 17 bases lay outside the gene matches. The CDR3 has 16 residues. Germline CDR1 and CDR2: LNHDA and SQIVND (reference sequence). CDR3: CASSQTTGIARGEAFF. DNA of the CDR3: TGTGCCAGTAGCCAAACGACAGGGATCGCGCGAGGTGAAGCTTTCTTT.

V usage is TRBV30 and J usage is TRBJ1-1; 8 bases are a match to TRBD1. V shed 3 bases and J 5 bases; nucleotides not matched to a gene: 8. The germline V gene encodes CDR1 GTSNPN and CDR2 SVGIG (reference sequence). There are 14 residues in the CDR3. The CDR3 coding sequence is TGTGCCTGGAGCGCAGGGACAGGAAGGACTGAAGCTTTCTTT. Its protein product is CAWSAGTGRTEAFF. Using reference TRBV30 and TRBJ1-1 for the parts outside the CDR3, the full variable domain is SQTIHQWPATLVQPVGSPLSLECTVEGTSNPNLYWYRQAAGRGLQLLFYSVGIGQISSEVPQNLSASRPQDRQFILSSKKLLLSDSGFYLCAWSAGTGRTEAFFGQGTRLTVV.

The rearrangement uses TRBV12-3 or TRBV12-4 and TRBJ1-2, with no clear D. V was clipped by 4 bases and J by 10 bases, with 7 bases between them. CDR3 length equals 10 residues. In DNA form, the CDR3 reads TGTGCCAGCAGTTCGCGCACCTACACCTTC. Its translation is CASSSRTYTF.

V and J are TRBV15 and TRBJ2-1, with D possibly matching TRBD1 (5 bases). The CDR3 runs to 16 residues. The germline V and J ends were trimmed by 4 bases and 8 bases, with 21 bases remaining between them. Germline values: CDR1 LNHNV, CDR2 YYDKDF (reference sequence). In nucleotides, the CDR3 is TGTGCCACCAGCACAAGAAAGACAGAAATGTCGGATGAGCAGTTCTTC. This encodes CATSTRKTEMSDEQFF.

In the case of this clone: Other DNA sequences in the same sample also yield this CDR3. The V gene is TRBV3-1 (or the pseudogene TRBV3-2), the J gene TRBJ1-5; D uncertain. V shed 0 bases and J shed 5 bases, with 5 bases lying between them. Germline assignment: CDR1 LGHDT and CDR2 YNNKEL (reference sequence). The CDR3 has 13 amino acids. This chain's CDR3 is CASSQDLDQPQHF. The CDR3 nucleotides read TGTGCCAGCAGCCAAGATCTTGATCAGCCCCAGCATTTT.

The chain combines TRBV2 with TRBJ1-4, with 7 bases fitting TRBD1. J was trimmed by 7 bases and V by 7 bases; bases with no gene match: 6. Germline-derived CDR1 and CDR2 are SNHLY and FYNNEI. The CDR3 contains 13 residues. CDR3 nucleotides: TGTGCCAGCACCCGGGACAGTATTGAAAAACTGTTTTTT. The encoded protein is CASTRDSIEKLFF.

The chain employs TRBV19 and TRBJ2-7; 7 positions match TRBD2. The CDR3 is 14 amino acids. Germline values: CDR1 LNHDA, CDR2 SQIVND (reference sequence). J gave up 6 bases and V 1 base, and 6 bases lay outside the gene matches. The CDR3 protein is CASSIVRESSEQYF. The CDR3 DNA reads TGTGCCAGTAGTATAGTGCGGGAGTCCAGCGAGCAGTACTTC.